This T cell receptor beta chain comes out of a study of OX40 agonist ivuxolimab in advanced cancers. Whole-study findings and limits: Clonal expansion by week 6 occurred in CD4+ and CD8+ blood T cells (at 0.1 to 3.0 mg/kg).

This CDR3 comprises 14 residues. The V end was cut by 0 bases, the J end by 4 bases, with 6 bases between. CDR1 is SGHTA and CDR2 is FQGNSA in the germline V gene. TCRdb's copy holds only in-frame clones and misses some; the assay was immunoSEQ multiplex PCR. The sample records roughly 110,000 clones, 75% to 95% being singletons. This clone was seen at least ten times. Its specificity is not known. The sample was CD4+ or CD8+ T cells sorted from blood, taken in a trial of the OX40 agonist ivuxolimab. The origin of this receptor is an adult with an advanced solid tumor such as melanoma, head and neck, liver or kidney cancer. This chain joins TRBV7-2 and TRBJ2-2; no definite D call. The CDR3: CASSLAQTTGELFF. The CDR3 DNA reads as TGTGCCAGCAGCTTAGCGCAAACCACCGGGGAGCTGTTTTTT.